This TCR beta chain was documented in a study of a mutant IDH1 vaccine in newly diagnosed glioma. Remarks on this clone: Its antigen is still unknown.

Sample time point: week 23, last vaccination. In the vaccine, a single dose held 300 ug of the mutant IDH1 20-mer peptide, along with topical imiquimod. The data were produced by immunoSEQ multiplex PCR, yet TCRdb's version contains in-frame clones alone and is incomplete. The top ten hold about 2.2% of the sample, which has 40,000 or so clones, about four fifths seen once. Germline V lookup: CDR1 LGHNA, CDR2 YSLEER. Trimming removed 1 base from V and 8 bases from J, with 8 bases in between. This CDR3 region has 12 residues. The source material was PBMCs, sampled from a glioma patient whose treatment included an IDH1 peptide vaccine. This TCR was sampled from a woman aged 18-29 years with glioma. Some clones in this sample may be carry-over from other donors' samples. The J gene is TRBJ1-2, the V gene TRBV4-3; a possible D gene is TRBD1 (6 bases). CDR3 in amino acids: CASSQVQGGYTF. For the CDR3, the DNA is TGCGCCAGCAGCCAAGTACAGGGCGGCTACACCTTC.